Below, one TCR beta chain is given with its context. This entry is derived from a study of control samples from healthy donors and cancer patients. TCRdb keeps only in-frame clones here, not all; method: immunoSEQ multiplex PCR. The table has roughly 180,000 clones, 91% seen once. The germline V gene encodes CDR1 SGDLS and CDR2 YYNGEE. V gave up 4 bases and J gave up 7 bases; unmatched junction bases: 11. There are 16 residues in the CDR3. The rearrangement uses TRBV9 and TRBJ2-1; the match to TRBD2 covers 10 bases. This TCR came from a woman between 40 and 50 years old in good health. The sample comprised blood. CDR3 bases: TGTGCCAGCAGCAAGGGCGGAGCGGGGGGGCGGAATGAGCAGTTCTTC. Translated, it gives CASSKGGAGGRNEQFF.